This T cell receptor (beta chain) was observed in a study of Ad26.COV2.S vaccination and SARS-CoV-2 variants. The germline V gene has CDR1 MNHEY and CDR2 SVGAGI. Trimming pared 6 bases from V and 2 bases from J, leaving 12 bases between. There are 14 residues in the CDR3. Libraries were prepared by immunoSEQ multiplex PCR; TCRdb keeps only in-frame clonotypes and omits some of them. This repertoire shows some 520,000 clones, roughly 89% found once; its top ten account for 9.5% to 15%. Treatment in this sample: around 19 received Ad26.COV2.S at low or high dose, single or two shots; several received placebo; per-sample allocation not given. Day 63 after the first vaccine or placebo injection was the time point for sampling. Cohort 1b enrolled adults aged 18-55 years in Boston. Immunization relied on an Ad26 vector, which expressed Wuhan-strain SARS-CoV-2 spike.

This specimen consisted of peripheral blood, obtained in a trial of Ad26.COV2.S vaccine versus placebo. This TCR derives from a person aged 18 to 65 who received the Ad26.COV2.S COVID-19 vaccine or a placebo. The chain has TRBV6-5 and TRBJ2-3; D remains ambiguous. The CDR3 coding sequence is TGTGCCAGCAGGTTTGGACCAAACACAGATACGCAGTATTTT. Protein: CASRFGPNTDTQYF.